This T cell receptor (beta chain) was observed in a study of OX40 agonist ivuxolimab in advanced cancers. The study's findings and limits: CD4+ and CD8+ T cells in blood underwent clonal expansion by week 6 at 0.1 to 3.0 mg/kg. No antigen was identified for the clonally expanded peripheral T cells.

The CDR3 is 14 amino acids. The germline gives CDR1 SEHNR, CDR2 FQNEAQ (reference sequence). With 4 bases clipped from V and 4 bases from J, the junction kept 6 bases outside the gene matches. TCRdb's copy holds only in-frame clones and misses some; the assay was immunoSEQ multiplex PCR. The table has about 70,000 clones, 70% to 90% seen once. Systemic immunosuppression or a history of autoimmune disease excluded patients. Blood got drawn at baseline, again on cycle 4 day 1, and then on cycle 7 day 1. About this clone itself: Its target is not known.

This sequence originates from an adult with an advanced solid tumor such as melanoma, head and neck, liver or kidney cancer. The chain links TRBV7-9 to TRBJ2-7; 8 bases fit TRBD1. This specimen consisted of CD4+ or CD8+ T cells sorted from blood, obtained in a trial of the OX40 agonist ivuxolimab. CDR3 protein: CASSSPGQGYEQYF. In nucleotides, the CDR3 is TGTGCCAGCAGCTCCCCCGGACAGGGTTACGAGCAGTACTTC.